A selection of T cell receptor beta chains follows, all from one sample in a study of neurological immune-mediated disorders. MiXCR was run by TCRdb on the 5' RACE reads, yielding one entry per CDR3 protein. The sample carries about 46,000 distinct CDR3 sequences, around 4.3% recorded once. Sequencing input: PBMCs. These receptors were collected from an older woman with multiple sclerosis. Each CDR3 is given with its conserved first and last residue. The D gene is left open where the match is weak. Clone size is not always given. Where it is, it says once, few, many or a class for expanded clones.

cdr3_length: 14
clone_size: few
d_call: .
j_call: TRBJ2-5
v_call: TRBV5-1
cdr3_nt: TGCGCCAGCAGCTTTTTGCAGGTCCAAGAGACCCAGTACTTC
cdr3_aa: CASSFLQVQETQYF

cdr3_length: 14
clone_size: many
d_call: TRBD1
j_call: TRBJ1-5
v_call: TRBV10-3
cdr3_nt: TGTGCCATCAGTGCGGGACAGGGCACTCAGCCCCAGCATTTT
cdr3_aa: CAISAGQGTQPQHF

cdr3_length: 15
clone_size: many
d_call: .
j_call: TRBJ2-3
v_call: TRBV4-1
cdr3_nt: TGCGCCAGCAGCCATCAAAAGGGAACACTGTTTGCGCAGTATTTT
cdr3_aa: CASSHQKGTLFAQYF

cdr3_length: 16
clone_size: .
d_call: TRBD2
j_call: TRBJ2-2
v_call: TRBV7-2
cdr3_nt: TGTGCCAGCAGCTTATCTAGCGGGAGGGCCACCGGGGAGCTGTTTTTT
cdr3_aa: CASSLSSGRATGELFF

cdr3_length: 13
clone_size: many
d_call: TRBD1
j_call: TRBJ2-1
v_call: TRBV29-1
cdr3_nt: TGCAGCGCTATGACCGGGACAGGCAATGAGCAGTTCTTC
cdr3_aa: CSAMTGTGNEQFF

cdr3_length: 15
clone_size: many
d_call: TRBD2
j_call: TRBJ2-1
v_call: TRBV5-1
cdr3_nt: TGCGCCAGCAGCTTGACCGGGACTACCTACAATGAGCAGTTCTTC
cdr3_aa: CASSLTGTTYNEQFF

cdr3_length: 14
clone_size: many
d_call: TRBD2
j_call: TRBJ2-3
v_call: TRBV10-3
cdr3_nt: TGTGCCATCATGACGGGAGGACTCACAGATACGCAGTATTTT
cdr3_aa: CAIMTGGLTDTQYF

cdr3_length: 16
clone_size: few
d_call: .
j_call: TRBJ2-1
v_call: TRBV20-1
cdr3_nt: TGCAGTGCTAGAAACGCCGAAGGTAGCTCCTACAATGAGCAGTTCTTC
cdr3_aa: CSARNAEGSSYNEQFF

cdr3_length: 14
clone_size: many
d_call: .
j_call: TRBJ1-1
v_call: TRBV28
cdr3_nt: TGTGCCAGCAGTTGGTTCCGGGGGGCAACTGAAGCTTTCTTT
cdr3_aa: CASSWFRGATEAFF

cdr3_length: 14
clone_size: .
d_call: TRBD1
j_call: TRBJ1-2
v_call: TRBV20-1
cdr3_nt: TGCAGTGCTAGGGGACAGGGTACAAACTATGGCTACACCTTC
cdr3_aa: CSARGQGTNYGYTF

cdr3_length: 15
clone_size: .
d_call: .
j_call: TRBJ1-1
v_call: TRBV9
cdr3_nt: TGTGCCAGCAGCGTAGGGTGGAGGTTGAACACTGAAGCTTTCTTT
cdr3_aa: CASSVGWRLNTEAFF

cdr3_length: 14
clone_size: few
d_call: .
j_call: TRBJ2-5
v_call: TRBV11-2
cdr3_nt: TGTGCCAGCAGCCCCAGGGGGAGGAAAGAGACCCAGTACTTC
cdr3_aa: CASSPRGRKETQYF

cdr3_length: 12
clone_size: few
d_call: .
j_call: TRBJ2-5
v_call: TRBV20-1
cdr3_nt: TGCAGTGCTGCTACGGGGGTCGTGACCCAGTACTTC
cdr3_aa: CSAATGVVTQYF

cdr3_length: 12
clone_size: many
d_call: .
j_call: TRBJ2-5
v_call: TRBV15
cdr3_nt: TGTGCCACCAGCAGAGTAGGCGAGACCCAGTACTTC
cdr3_aa: CATSRVGETQYF

cdr3_length: 15
clone_size: many
d_call: TRBD1
j_call: TRBJ2-3
v_call: TRBV28
cdr3_nt: TGTGCCAGCAGTTCACCCGGGACAGGCACAGATACGCAGTATTTT
cdr3_aa: CASSSPGTGTDTQYF

cdr3_length: 17
clone_size: .
d_call: TRBD2
j_call: TRBJ2-3
v_call: TRBV6-2/TRBV6-3
cdr3_nt: TGTGCCAGCAGTTCGACCACTAGCGGGGAGAGCACAGATACGCAGTATTTT
cdr3_aa: CASSSTTSGESTDTQYF

cdr3_length: 13
clone_size: many
d_call: .
j_call: TRBJ2-7
v_call: TRBV28
cdr3_nt: TGTGCCAGCAGATACCTGGGGGGCTACGAGCAGTACTTC
cdr3_aa: CASRYLGGYEQYF

cdr3_length: 14
clone_size: .
d_call: .
j_call: TRBJ2-3
v_call: TRBV7-2
cdr3_nt: TGTGCCAGCAGCTTAGATGCCGGGTCAGATACGCAGTATTTT
cdr3_aa: CASSLDAGSDTQYF

cdr3_length: 12
clone_size: many
d_call: .
j_call: TRBJ1-2
v_call: TRBV6-2/TRBV6-3
cdr3_nt: TGTGCCAGCAGTTTAACAGGCTATGGCTACACCTTC
cdr3_aa: CASSLTGYGYTF

cdr3_length: 16
clone_size: many
d_call: TRBD1
j_call: TRBJ2-7
v_call: TRBV4-2
cdr3_nt: TGTGCCAGCAGCCCCTCTGACAGGGGGCTGTCCTACGAGCAGTACTTC
cdr3_aa: CASSPSDRGLSYEQYF

cdr3_length: 15
clone_size: many
d_call: TRBD2
j_call: TRBJ2-3
v_call: TRBV2
cdr3_nt: TGTGCCAGCAGTAAACTAGCGGGAGGGCCAGATACGCAGTATTTT
cdr3_aa: CASSKLAGGPDTQYF

cdr3_length: 17
clone_size: many
d_call: TRBD2
j_call: TRBJ2-5
v_call: TRBV25-1
cdr3_nt: TGTGCCAGCAGTGAATACAGAGGTAGCGGGAGTGAGGAGACCCAGTACTTC
cdr3_aa: CASSEYRGSGSEETQYF

cdr3_length: 15
clone_size: many
d_call: .
j_call: TRBJ2-1
v_call: TRBV20-1
cdr3_nt: TGCAGTGCTAGAGGCCGGGCGGGCTCCTACAATGAGCAGTTCTTC
cdr3_aa: CSARGRAGSYNEQFF

cdr3_length: 16
clone_size: many
d_call: .
j_call: TRBJ2-1
v_call: TRBV12-3/TRBV12-4
cdr3_nt: TGTGCCAGCAGTTTCGCGGCTAGCTCCAGTTGGAATGAGCAGTTCTTC
cdr3_aa: CASSFAASSSWNEQFF

cdr3_length: 14
clone_size: many
d_call: .
j_call: TRBJ2-2
v_call: TRBV7-8
cdr3_nt: TGTGCCAGCAGCCGCAGGAGCCTCACCGGGGAGCTGTTTTTT
cdr3_aa: CASSRRSLTGELFF

cdr3_length: 14
clone_size: few
d_call: TRBD1
j_call: TRBJ2-1
v_call: TRBV28
cdr3_nt: TGTGCCGCCTCCAGGGGGCCTACGACAAATGAGCAGTTCTTC
cdr3_aa: CAASRGPTTNEQFF

cdr3_length: 14
clone_size: .
d_call: TRBD1
j_call: TRBJ1-4
v_call: TRBV7-2
cdr3_nt: TGTGCCAGCAGCAACAGGGGGCATGATGAAAAACTGTTTTTT
cdr3_aa: CASSNRGHDEKLFF

cdr3_length: 14
clone_size: .
d_call: .
j_call: TRBJ1-1
v_call: TRBV20-1
cdr3_nt: TGCAGTGCTAGAGGAGTTCTAAGGGGTTATGAAGCTTTCTTT
cdr3_aa: CSARGVLRGYEAFF

cdr3_length: 15
clone_size: few
d_call: .
j_call: TRBJ1-1
v_call: TRBV20-1
cdr3_nt: TGCAGTGCACCCCGCAGGGAACGGGTGAACACTGAAGCTTTCTTT
cdr3_aa: CSAPRRERVNTEAFF

cdr3_length: 15
clone_size: .
d_call: TRBD1
j_call: TRBJ1-5
v_call: TRBV10-3
cdr3_nt: TGTGCCATCAGCCCTGGGACAGGGGTCGTTCAGCCCCAGCATTTT
cdr3_aa: CAISPGTGVVQPQHF

cdr3_length: 13
clone_size: many
d_call: .
j_call: TRBJ1-2
v_call: TRBV7-2
cdr3_nt: TGTGCCAGCAGACCCTTTGGGGGAGAGGGCTACACCTTC
cdr3_aa: CASRPFGGEGYTF

cdr3_length: 14
clone_size: few
d_call: .
j_call: TRBJ1-5
v_call: TRBV20-1
cdr3_nt: TGCAGTGTTACCGGGACCTTTAGCAATCAGCCCCAGCATTTT
cdr3_aa: CSVTGTFSNQPQHF

cdr3_length: 13
clone_size: many
d_call: TRBD2
j_call: TRBJ2-7
v_call: TRBV20-1
cdr3_nt: TGCAGTACTAGCGGGGGCTTCTCCTACGAGCAGTACTTC
cdr3_aa: CSTSGGFSYEQYF

cdr3_length: 14
clone_size: .
d_call: TRBD1
j_call: TRBJ1-1
v_call: TRBV9
cdr3_nt: TGTGCCAGCAGCCATTTCGACAGGGGGACTGAAGCTTTCTTT
cdr3_aa: CASSHFDRGTEAFF

cdr3_length: 14
clone_size: many
d_call: .
j_call: TRBJ2-2
v_call: TRBV2
cdr3_nt: TGTGCCAGCAGTGTATATGTCCTCACCGGGGAGCTGTTTTTT
cdr3_aa: CASSVYVLTGELFF

cdr3_length: 15
clone_size: many
d_call: .
j_call: TRBJ2-7
v_call: TRBV7-2
cdr3_nt: TGTGCCAGCAGCTTAGAGGGGATAAAGACCTACGAGCAGTACTTC
cdr3_aa: CASSLEGIKTYEQYF

cdr3_length: 10
clone_size: many
d_call: .
j_call: TRBJ2-3
v_call: TRBV20-1
cdr3_nt: TGCAGTGCCTACTTAGATACGCAGTATTTT
cdr3_aa: CSAYLDTQYF

cdr3_length: 13
clone_size: many
d_call: .
j_call: TRBJ1-1
v_call: TRBV28
cdr3_nt: TGTGCCAGCAGTTTCTGGGGGAACACTGAAGCTTTCTTT
cdr3_aa: CASSFWGNTEAFF

cdr3_length: 13
clone_size: many
d_call: .
j_call: TRBJ1-5
v_call: TRBV24-1
cdr3_nt: TGTGCCACCAGTGATTTTGGAGTTCAGCCCCAGCATTTT
cdr3_aa: CATSDFGVQPQHF

cdr3_length: 13
clone_size: many
d_call: .
j_call: TRBJ1-5
v_call: TRBV12-3/TRBV12-4
cdr3_nt: TGTGCCAGCAGTTTCGACACCAATCAGCCCCAGCATTTT
cdr3_aa: CASSFDTNQPQHF

cdr3_length: 16
clone_size: many
d_call: .
j_call: TRBJ2-7
v_call: TRBV6-5
cdr3_nt: TGTGCCAGCAGCCAGGGGGGAAACCCGTTCTCCTACGAGCAGTACTTC
cdr3_aa: CASSQGGNPFSYEQYF

cdr3_length: 14
clone_size: few
d_call: TRBD2
j_call: TRBJ2-3
v_call: TRBV20-1
cdr3_nt: TGCAGTGCTAGAGACCCCGCCGGGGGGGATACGCAGTATTTT
cdr3_aa: CSARDPAGGDTQYF

cdr3_length: 14
clone_size: many
d_call: TRBD1
j_call: TRBJ1-1
v_call: TRBV20-1
cdr3_nt: TGCAGTGCTCCAAAGGAGGGGGCAGACACTGAAGCTTTCTTT
cdr3_aa: CSAPKEGADTEAFF

cdr3_length: 13
clone_size: few
d_call: TRBD2
j_call: TRBJ2-7
v_call: TRBV7-3
cdr3_nt: TGTGCCAGCAGCCCCTCGGTCGGGAGGGAGCAGTACTTC
cdr3_aa: CASSPSVGREQYF

cdr3_length: 15
clone_size: few
d_call: .
j_call: TRBJ1-3
v_call: TRBV7-9
cdr3_nt: TGTGCCAGCAGCTCTATTCGGCTGGCGGGAAACACCATATATTTT
cdr3_aa: CASSSIRLAGNTIYF

cdr3_length: 15
clone_size: many
d_call: .
j_call: TRBJ2-3
v_call: TRBV7-2
cdr3_nt: TGTGCCAGCAGCTTAACTCGGGCTCCCACAGATACGCAGTATTTT
cdr3_aa: CASSLTRAPTDTQYF

cdr3_length: 13
clone_size: many
d_call: .
j_call: TRBJ1-4
v_call: TRBV7-9
cdr3_nt: TGTGCCAGCAGCTTTTCCCTGGGCGAAAAACTGTTTTTT
cdr3_aa: CASSFSLGEKLFF

cdr3_length: 14
clone_size: many
d_call: .
j_call: TRBJ1-4
v_call: TRBV12-3/TRBV12-4
cdr3_nt: TGTGCCAGCAGTCTGGGCCAGATGATCGAAAAACTGTTTTTT
cdr3_aa: CASSLGQMIEKLFF

cdr3_length: 16
clone_size: many
d_call: .
j_call: TRBJ2-6
v_call: TRBV7-8
cdr3_nt: TGTGCCAGCAGCTCCGGGAGCAACTTCGGGGCCAACGTCCTGACTTTC
cdr3_aa: CASSSGSNFGANVLTF

cdr3_length: 14
clone_size: many
d_call: .
j_call: TRBJ2-5
v_call: TRBV9
cdr3_nt: TGTGCCAGCAGCACATTGGACTCCCTAGAGACCCAGTACTTC
cdr3_aa: CASSTLDSLETQYF

cdr3_length: 12
clone_size: many
d_call: .
j_call: TRBJ1-2
v_call: TRBV10-3
cdr3_nt: TGTGCCATCGGGGCAGGGTACAGCGGCTACACCTTC
cdr3_aa: CAIGAGYSGYTF

cdr3_length: 13
clone_size: many
d_call: .
j_call: TRBJ2-7
v_call: TRBV24-1
cdr3_nt: TGTGCCACCAGTGACTCTCACTCCTACGAGCAGTACTTC
cdr3_aa: CATSDSHSYEQYF

cdr3_length: 15
clone_size: many
d_call: .
j_call: TRBJ2-6
v_call: TRBV4-1
cdr3_nt: TGCGCCAGCAACCAAGTCCGGTCTGGGGCCAACGTCCTGACTTTC
cdr3_aa: CASNQVRSGANVLTF

cdr3_length: 12
clone_size: many
d_call: .
j_call: TRBJ1-1
v_call: TRBV20-1
cdr3_nt: TGCAGTGCTACAGCCATGAACACTGAAGCTTTCTTT
cdr3_aa: CSATAMNTEAFF

cdr3_length: 14
clone_size: few
d_call: .
j_call: TRBJ2-2
v_call: TRBV29-1
cdr3_nt: TGCAGCGTTGGGGTAGGGGGGCTAGGCGGGGAGCTGTTTTTT
cdr3_aa: CSVGVGGLGGELFF